This T cell receptor beta chain was profiled in a study of T-cell memory formation after mild COVID-19. Study-wide findings and caveats: Clones shrinking between day 15 and 85 showed a balanced CD4/CD8 split, and those that grew later tilted toward CD4+.

Researchers used 5'RACE with constant-segment primers to make TCR alpha and TCR beta cDNA libraries that carry sample barcodes and UMIs. TCRdb fed the 5' RACE reads into MiXCR, producing one record per CDR3 protein. The sample holds hundreds of thousands of distinct CDR3 sequences, more than 15% seen once. A word on this clonotype: The antigen is not known.

The germline V gene has CDR1 MGHRA and CDR2 YSYEKL. V lost 3 bases, J lost 2 bases, and 11 bases lay in between. CDR3 length: 15 residues. The specimen was PBMCs or a T cell subset sorted from them (not recorded which). The clonotype comes from a man aged 18 to 35 who had mild COVID-19 (a few samples of this study predate the infection). Cell type and time point are not known. The V gene is TRBV4-1, the J gene TRBJ2-4; no definite D call. For the CDR3, the DNA is TGCGCCAGCAGCCACATTGGCGATTCCAAAAACATTCAGTACTTC. Protein product: CASSHIGDSKNIQYF.